This paragraph reports one TCR beta chain. Which antigen it targets is not known. Per-nucleotide qualities are absent, and no much larger clonotype sits a single base away. TCRbeta CDR3 regions were amplified from genomic DNA using the immunoSEQ Assay, a bias-controlled multiplex PCR. The authors' pipeline ran thus. Within the assay, amplification of reference gene primers was used to estimate how many nucleated cells each sample contained. Sequence reads were collapsed and filtered to measure the absolute abundance of every unique TCRbeta CDR3 rearrangement. For each sample, productive Simpson clonality was calculated as the square root of Simpson's diversity index across productive rearrangements. As stored in TCRdb, this immuneACCESS dataset retains in-frame rearrangements with V and J assigned. A fraction of the clones does not appear; measured against another copy, unresolved V genes explain less than half of the discrepancy, and the remainder lacks a known reason. V and J calls plus clone size are reproduced from that table; the DNA served to infer D and trimming. For this sample there are under 150,000 clones; approximately 80% appear just once. Of the sample, about 40% falls within the top ten clones.

These data belong to a study of blood T cell repertoires in COVID-19 (dated by TCRdb to about 2020). At the level of the whole study: The collaborator samples originated in the United States, Italy and Spain and spanned the acute and convalescent phases of COVID-19. The material from the prospective study consisted of cDNA or gDNA derived from T cells, B-cell-depleted T cells, or PBMCs. The dataset comprised deeply sampled blood TCRbeta repertoires from subjects exposed to, actively infected with, or recovered from COVID-19. The repertoires were released in a freely available public database meant as a resource for research on the immune response to SARS-CoV-2. The samples were drawn from two sources: the first 160 participants of the ongoing ImmuneRACE study, and fewer than 1,500 subjects contributed by 6 global collaborators. A de-identified subject ID, COVID-19 status, age in years and sex were almost always included in the sample metadata. Where HLA class I and class II types were available, the types were taken from metadata supplied by the sample provider, not from assay-based typing. The research as a whole found: The quantity of clinical and demographic metadata differed by source and by participant and was supplied without curation.

Whole blood was collected in K2EDTA tubes by collaborating institutions according to the institutions' own protocols. For TCRbeta analysis, collaborator samples were shipped as frozen whole blood, as isolated PBMCs, or as DNA extracted from either sample type. The CDR3 covers 12 residues, taking in both the cysteine and the phenylalanine. The CDR3 DNA has 36 bases and is translated from base 1. V and J lose 6 bases and 5 bases, and a span of 10 bases separates them. The sequence came from a human donor in a cohort sampled during active COVID-19. Sample: peripheral blood. The chain is assembled from TRBV12-3 or TRBV12-4 and TRBJ2-5; tentative D gene TRBD2, with 5 bases matching. Here is the DNA: TGTGCCAGCAGCACCCCGGGGGAGACCCAGTACTTC. This gives the protein CASSTPGETQYF.